The 13 T cell receptor beta chains presented below share a single source sample, sequenced in a study of T cells in Graves' hyperthyroidism and ophthalmopathy. Amplification of TCR beta CDR3 regions was performed using RNA transcripts as template. First-round RT-PCR with HTBI primers amplified the TCR CDR3 region. Via MiXCR, TCRdb re-called the multiplex PCR reads, giving one row per CDR3 protein. The table shows about 290,000 distinct CDR3 sequences, with approximately 17% occurring only once. The source material was blood. The origin of the receptors is a man aged 30 to 45 with Graves' hyperthyroidism.

The rearrangement joins TRBV7-9 to TRBJ2-3; unclear D gene. V was clipped by 5 bases and J by 0 bases, with 15 bases between them. The germline gives CDR1 SEHNR, CDR2 FQNEAQ (reference sequence). The CDR3 extends over 16 amino acids. CDR3 sequence reads: CASSHDLKTSTDTQYF. CDR3 nucleotides: TGTGCCAGCAGCCATGATCTTAAGACTAGCACAGATACGCAGTATTTT.

Regarding this clonotype: This may come from a read error, since a much larger clone is one base off. The chain uses TRBV5-1 and TRBJ1-1, with no clear D. Per germline, CDR1 SGHRS and CDR2 YFSETQ. The CDR3 covers 14 residues. V lost 4 bases and J 4 bases, leaving 14 bases between the germline ends. The CDR3 DNA sequence: TGCGCCAGCAGCCCGAATCCAGGCATCACTGAAGCTTTCTTT. Translation: CASSPNPGITEAFF. The full variable domain, completed using reference TRBV5-1 and TRBJ1-1, is KAGVTQTPRYLIKTRGQQVTLSCSPISGHRSVSWYQQTPGQGLQFLFEYFSETQRNKGNFPGRFSGRQFSNSRSEMNVSTLELGDSALYLCASSPNPGITEAFFGQGTRLTVV.

This clonotype was counted between two and nine times. The genes are TRBV6-1 and TRBJ1-6; 7 nucleotides align to TRBD1. The trim removed 4 bases at V and 10 bases at J, leaving 7 bases unmatched. This CDR3 is 14 amino acids long. CDR1 and CDR2 from the germline V gene are MNHNS and SASEGT. The CDR3 sequence is CASSVRDRVSPLHF. As DNA, the CDR3 is TGTGCCAGCAGTGTCCGGGACAGAGTCTCACCCCTCCACTTT.

This clonotype was found many times. At one end the junction does not follow the germline gene, possibly because of a read error. This chain's CDR3 is CASSVQETQYF. Written as DNA, the CDR3 is TGTGCCAGCAGCGTTCAAGAGACCCAGTACTTC. J is TRBJ2-5 and V is TRBV5-1; D is uncertain. CDR1 SGHRS and CDR2 YFSETQ come from the germline V gene. The CDR3 consists of 11 residues.

In this sample, this clonotype turned up many times. This chain uses TRBV30 with TRBJ1-6; D unresolved. The CDR3 has 16 residues. From germline, CDR1 is GTSNPN and CDR2 SVGIG (reference sequence). V was cut by 3 bases and J by 2 bases, with 14 bases left in between. The CDR3 here is CAWRIIGGTYNSPLHF. CDR3 sequence (DNA): TGTGCCTGGAGGATTATCGGAGGAACCTATAATTCACCCCTCCACTTT.

The J gene is TRBJ1-1, the V gene TRBV25-1; the D gene is possibly TRBD1 (6 bases). Germline V gene sequence: CDR1 MGHDK, CDR2 SYGVNS. V was pared by 3 bases and J by 0 bases, with 11 bases between. The CDR3 is 15 residues long. CDR3 loop: CASSDTGQMNTEAFF. Written as DNA, the CDR3 is TGTGCCAGCAGTGACACAGGGCAAATGAACACTGAAGCTTTCTTT.

This clonotype was seen many times. The chain employs TRBV7-3 and TRBJ2-3; D remains unclear. With 0 bases removed from V and 8 bases from J, the gap between germline ends came to 9 bases. The CDR3 extends over 13 amino acids. CDR1 and CDR2 from the germline V gene are SGHTA and FQGTGA. Here the CDR3 reads CASSLTLGSTQYF. DNA of the CDR3: TGTGCCAGCAGCTTAACTTTGGGCTCTACGCAGTATTTT. The full variable domain, in which reference TRBV7-3 and TRBJ2-3 provide the parts outside the CDR3, is GAGVSQTPSNKVTEKGKYVELRCDPISGHTALYWYRQSLGQGPEFLIYFQGTGAADDSGLPNDRFFAVRPEGSVSTLKIQRTERGDSAVYLCASSLTLGSTQYFGPGTRLTVL.

This clonotype was recorded many times. The J gene is TRBJ1-4, the V gene TRBV10-3; tentative D call: TRBD1 (5 bases). The germline CDR1 and CDR2 sequences are ENHRY and SYGVKD. CDR3 length: 14 amino acids. V was shortened by 10 bases and J by 0 bases, with 12 bases between the two germline ends. As DNA, the CDR3 is TGTGCCACCCGGGACCCATCAACTAATGAAAAACTGTTTTTT. Translating gives CATRDPSTNEKLFF.

The rearrangement links TRBV5-4 to TRBJ2-2; 8 nucleotides match TRBD2. This CDR3 region has 15 residues. Germline assignment: CDR1 SGHNT and CDR2 YYREEE (reference sequence). V was pared by 2 bases and J by 7 bases, with 7 bases of the junction left unmatched. The CDR3 DNA is TGTGCCAGCAGCTTTAGTAGCGGGATCCGCGGGGAGCTGTTTTTT. It codes for CASSFSSGIRGELFF.

The table lists this clonotype with many counts. J is TRBJ1-5 and V is TRBV20-1; 12 nucleotides agree with TRBD1. There are 14 residues in the CDR3. In germline, CDR1 is DFQATT, CDR2 SNEGSKA (reference sequence). After removal of 3 bases from V and 8 bases from J, the junction contained 5 bases not matched to a gene. Written as DNA, the CDR3 is TGCAGTGCTAGTGAGGGGACAGGGGGCAAGCCCCAGCATTTT. This gives the protein CSASEGTGGKPQHF.

This clonotype showed up many times. This sequence joins TRBV30 and TRBJ1-1; D unclear. The CDR3 totals 13 residues. With 0 bases removed from V and 0 bases from J, the gap between germline ends came to 5 bases. Germline CDR1 GTSNPN, CDR2 SVGIG (reference sequence). The CDR3 is CAWSVSVNTEAFF. CDR3 nucleotides: TGTGCCTGGAGTGTCTCTGTGAACACTGAAGCTTTCTTT.

The chain carries TRBV3-1 and TRBJ2-5; the match to TRBD1 covers 8 bases. Germline CDR1 reads LGHDT; CDR2 reads YNNKEL (reference sequence). The V segment lost 0 bases and the J segment 3 bases; nucleotides outside the gene matches: 9. The CDR3 is 17 amino acids. CDR3 in amino acids: CASSQDLGQGIEETQYF. The CDR3 DNA reads TGTGCCAGCAGCCAAGATCTAGGACAGGGAATCGAAGAGACCCAGTACTTC.

This clonotype appeared many times. The V and J genes are TRBV2 and TRBJ2-5; TRBD1 aligns across 8 bases. The V gene's germline CDR1 is SNHLY and CDR2 FYNNEI. Trimming removed 9 bases from V and 10 bases from J; junction bases left unmatched: 13. The CDR3 contains 13 residues. CDR3 sequence reads: CARGQAPRSSQYF. The CDR3 DNA reads as TGTGCCAGGGGACAGGCCCCTCGCAGCAGCCAGTACTTC.